The 11 T cell receptor beta chains reported below all come from one sample, sequenced in a study of T-cell memory formation after mild COVID-19. TCRdb itself ran the 5' RACE reads through MiXCR, one entry per CDR3 protein. The sample includes about 430,000 distinct CDR3 sequences, about a sixth of them seen just once. The sample consisted of PBMCs or a T cell subset sorted from them (not recorded which). The receptors here all came from a young man who had mild COVID-19 (a few samples of this study predate the infection). Cell type and time point are not known.

This clonotype was seen many times. J is TRBJ2-3 and V is TRBV6-2 or TRBV6-3; D remains ambiguous. This CDR3 has 11 amino acids. From germline, CDR1 is MNHEY and CDR2 SVGEGT. The ends were cut back, 0 bases at V and 7 bases at J, with 2 bases in the middle. The CDR3: CASSYSYTQYF. The CDR3 DNA follows: TGTGCCAGCAGTTACTCCTATACGCAGTATTTT.

The chain uses TRBV12-3 or TRBV12-4 and TRBJ2-1; weak D call: TRBD1 (8 bases). Trimming left V 3 bases short and J 9 bases short, with 18 bases between. The CDR3 length is 15 residues. This CDR3 reads CASSFTGGGQSEQFF. The DNA of the CDR3 is TGTGCCAGCAGTTTCACAGGGGGGGGCCAGTCTGAGCAGTTCTTC.

The chain uses TRBV14 and TRBJ2-6, with D perhaps matching TRBD1 (6 bases). Germline CDR1 and CDR2: SGHDN and FVKESK. This CDR3 has 20 amino acids. V dropped 6 bases and J dropped 3 bases, with 27 bases sitting between them. CDR3 sequence reads: CASSPTGNSPLLRGANVLTF. The CDR3 nucleotides read TGTGCCAGCAGTCCAACAGGGAATTCTCCCCTTCTGCGTGGGGCCAACGTCCTGACTTTC.

This clonotype appeared a few times. The chain has TRBV28 and TRBJ1-1; D uncertain. CDR3 size: 10 residues. The germline CDR1 and CDR2 sequences are MDHEN and SYDVKM. Trimming removed 8 bases from V and 6 bases from J, with 7 bases in between. In DNA, the CDR3 is TGTGCCAGCTCGTCCTCTGAAGCTTTCTTT. Protein sequence: CASSSSEAFF.

The gene calls are TRBV7-9 and TRBJ1-1; no firm D call. Germline V gene sequence: CDR1 SEHNR, CDR2 FQNEAQ (reference sequence). V was shortened by 4 bases and J by 6 bases, with 9 bases between the two germline ends. The CDR3 is made up of 12 amino acids. CDR3 nucleotides: TGTGCCAGCAGCTCCACGGTCGCTGAAGCTTTCTTT. This sequence encodes CASSSTVAEAFF.

This clonotype was detected a few times. The chain employs TRBV5-1 and TRBJ2-3; TRBD1 might be the D (5 bases). The V end was cut by 4 bases, the J end by 6 bases, with 15 bases between. The germline gives CDR1 SGHRS, CDR2 YFSETQ. The CDR3 is 14 amino acids. The CDR3 region is CASSHQRGRDTQYF. The CDR3 DNA reads as TGCGCCAGCAGCCACCAAAGGGGTCGGGATACGCAGTATTTT.

This clonotype occurred a few times. The chain has TRBV29-1 and TRBJ2-3, with TRBD2 matching 15 bases. This CDR3 is built from 16 residues. V lost 7 bases, J lost 1 base, and 6 bases stayed unmatched. In germline, CDR1 is SQVTM, CDR2 ANQGSEA. CDR3 DNA sequence: TGCAGCGCAGGACTAGCGGGGGGGCCGGGCACAGATACGCAGTATTTT. Protein: CSAGLAGGPGTDTQYF.

The J gene is TRBJ2-3, the V gene TRBV20-1, with a tentative D call TRBD2 (5 bases). The V end lost 1 base, the J end lost 5 bases, and 10 bases lay between the germline ends. This CDR3 contains 13 residues. Per germline, CDR1 DFQATT and CDR2 SNEGSKA (reference sequence). The CDR3 is CSARVDGVDTQYF. CDR3 coding DNA: TGCAGTGCTAGAGTTGACGGGGTAGATACGCAGTATTTT.

There are a few counts of this clonotype. This chain uses TRBV5-1 with TRBJ1-4; 7 bases are shared with TRBD1. Germline V CDR1 and CDR2: SGHRS, YFSETQ. The CDR3 length is 14 residues. The J segment lost 3 bases and the V segment lost 4 bases, leaving 3 bases of the junction unmatched. The CDR3 coding sequence is TGCGCCAGCAGCACCGGGACAGCTAATGAAAAACTGTTTTTT. Translating it yields CASSTGTANEKLFF.

This clonotype turned up a few times. The chain couples TRBV28 to TRBJ2-1; D is undetermined. Trimming stripped 6 bases from V and 5 bases from J, with 20 bases between. This CDR3 contains 16 residues. CDR1 MDHEN and CDR2 SYDVKM come from the germline V gene. CDR3 sequence reads: CASSYTPDGQDNEQFF. The CDR3 nucleotides are TGTGCCAGCAGCTACACCCCCGACGGCCAGGACAATGAGCAGTTCTTC.

This clonotype has just a few counts. The chain carries TRBV7-9 and TRBJ1-1; D is possibly TRBD1 (5 bases). The CDR3 totals 13 residues. Germline V gene sequence: CDR1 SEHNR, CDR2 FQNEAQ (reference sequence). Deletions cut 1 base from V and 7 bases from J, with 10 bases between. The CDR3 DNA sequence: TGTGCCAGCAGCTTAGGGCAGGGCAATGAAGCTTTCTTT. Translated, it gives CASSLGQGNEAFF.